These 31 T cell receptor beta chains were sequenced from one sample in a study of vaccination and CD4 T cells after COVID-19. The Oncomine TCR Beta short-read assay generated sequence data from the DNA of cultured CD4+ T cells. From the PCR reads, TCRdb called clonotypes with MiXCR, one entry per CDR3 protein. The sample contains some 11,000 distinct CDR3 sequences, under 70% of which appear only once. Treatment defined: roughly 10-day PBMC culture with coronavirus spike peptide pools or control peptides (ViraFEST assay). No antigens are known for them. Specimen: CD4+ T cells from blood, cultured in vitro. All receptors derive from a human donor who had recovered from COVID-19.

The V and J genes are TRBV5-4 and TRBJ1-1; D remains unclear. Looked up from germline, CDR1 is SGHNT and CDR2 is YYREEE (reference sequence). V shed 6 bases and J shed 4 bases, with 13 bases lying between them. The CDR3 loop spans 13 amino acids. CDR3 DNA sequence: TGTGCCAGCAAACAGTTTGTGAGCACTGAAGCTTTCTTT. It yields the protein CASKQFVSTEAFF.

The rearrangement links TRBV6-1 to TRBJ2-7, with 7 bases fitting TRBD2. The germline CDR1 and CDR2 sequences are MNHNS and SASEGT. This CDR3 spans 15 amino acids. V shed 7 bases, J shed 7 bases, and the junction held 16 bases outside the gene matches. The CDR3 here is CASTQIAGEPGEQYF. CDR3 bases: TGTGCCAGCACCCAGATAGCGGGTGAGCCGGGGGAGCAGTACTTC.

V and J are TRBV2 and TRBJ1-2; D gene ambiguous. This CDR3 has 13 residues. The V gene lost 3 bases and the J gene lost 2 bases, with 7 bases spanning the gap. CDR1 and CDR2 (germline): SNHLY, FYNNEI. In nucleotides, the CDR3 is TGTGCCAGCAGTGAGTCGGGGAACTATGGCTACACCTTC. It is translated as CASSESGNYGYTF.

The CDR3 reads CASSSTSGRAWEQFF. DNA of the CDR3: TGTGCCAGCAGCTCGACTAGCGGGAGGGCGTGGGAGCAGTTCTTC. The V and J genes are TRBV11-2 and TRBJ2-1; the match to TRBD2 covers 14 bases. The length of the CDR3 is 15 residues. CDR1 is SGHAT and CDR2 is FQNNGV in the germline V gene. With V trimmed by 4 bases and J by 10 bases, 6 bases remained unmatched.

This clonotype turned up a few times. The chain uses TRBV12-3 or TRBV12-4 and TRBJ1-2; TRBD1 matches at 10 bases. Unmatched junction bases numbered 4, after V lost 5 bases and J lost 7 bases. The CDR3 totals 13 residues. The CDR3: CASSRQGASGYTF. As DNA, the CDR3 is TGTGCCAGCAGTAGACAGGGGGCCAGTGGCTACACCTTC.

V gene TRBV2 combines with J gene TRBJ2-4; D not resolved. Germline CDR1 reads SNHLY; CDR2 reads FYNNEI. The CDR3 has 12 amino acids. Trimming took off 3 bases at V and 9 bases at J, with 9 bases between the two ends. This CDR3 is CASSDARTIQYF. The CDR3 DNA reads as TGTGCCAGCAGTGATGCTCGAACCATTCAGTACTTC.

On this clonotype: The conserved final phenylalanine or tryptophan is absent from the CDR3, which likely points to a read error. V usage is TRBV6-1 and J usage is TRBJ2-5; 9 bases line up with TRBD2. Trimming took 0 bases from V and 5 from J; bases not matched to a gene: 7. Germline CDR1 reads MNHNS; CDR2 reads SASEGT. The CDR3 consists of 16 residues. The CDR3 sequence is CASSEAGLAGWETQYL. As DNA, the CDR3 is TGTGCCAGCAGTGAAGCTGGCCTAGCGGGGTGGGAGACCCAGTACTTA.

The chain combines TRBV7-9 with TRBJ2-1; 11 bases match TRBD2. Germline V lookup: CDR1 SEHNR, CDR2 FQNEAQ (reference sequence). Trimming at V came to 5 bases and at J to 10 bases, leaving 13 bases not matched to a gene. The CDR3 runs to 16 residues. CDR3: CASSQDGLAGSGEQFF. For the CDR3, the DNA is TGTGCCAGCAGCCAGGATGGACTAGCGGGCTCAGGGGAGCAGTTCTTC.

The chain recombines TRBV20-1 with TRBJ1-1; D may be TRBD1 (6 bases). Germline CDR1 reads DFQATT; CDR2 reads SNEGSKA (reference sequence). Trimming stripped 6 bases from V and 4 bases from J, with 18 bases between. The CDR3 is 14 amino acids. DNA for the CDR3: TGCAGTGCATTCACAGGGACGGGCAGCACTGAAGCTTTCTTT. It translates to CSAFTGTGSTEAFF.

V is TRBV20-1 and J is TRBJ2-7; D may be TRBD1 (6 bases). The CDR3 consists of 14 residues. V shed 4 bases and J shed 2 bases, with 15 bases lying between them. CDR1 DFQATT and CDR2 SNEGSKA come from the germline V gene (reference sequence). CDR3 residues: CSAKAGVGTYEQYF. CDR3 coding DNA: TGCAGTGCTAAAGCAGGGGTGGGCACCTACGAGCAGTACTTC.

DNA for the CDR3: TGTGCCAGCAGCAGGACTAGCGGGTCAGATACGCAGTATTTT. It translates to CASSRTSGSDTQYF. The chain joins TRBV5-8 to TRBJ2-3, with 11 bases lining up with TRBD2. Losses at the gene ends were 4 bases for V and 4 bases for J; bases not matched to a gene: 2. This CDR3 has 14 residues. CDR1 SGHTS and CDR2 YDEGEE come from the germline V gene. The entire variable domain, with the rest obtained from reference TRBV5-8 and TRBJ2-3, is as follows: EAGVTQSPTHLIKTRGQQATLRCSPISGHTSVYWYQQALGLGLQFLLWYDEGEERNRGNFPPRFSGRQFPNYSSELNVNALELEDSALYLCASSRTSGSDTQYFGPGTRLTVL.

V usage is TRBV19 and J usage is TRBJ2-7; 8 bases agree with TRBD1. Germline CDR1 reads LNHDA; CDR2 reads SQIVND (reference sequence). J was trimmed by 2 bases and V by 7 bases; bases with no gene match: 7. The CDR3 length is 14 residues. CDR3 DNA sequence: TGTGCCAGTAAATCCGGGACAGGCCCCTACGAGCAGTACTTC. Amino acids: CASKSGTGPYEQYF.

V usage is TRBV20-1 and J usage is TRBJ1-1; D not certain. The CDR3 has 13 residues. The V end lost 5 bases, the J end lost 0 bases, and 10 bases lay between the germline ends. CDR1 is DFQATT, CDR2 SNEGSKA, per germline (reference sequence). The CDR3 is CSAPDILNTEAFF. The DNA of the CDR3 is TGCAGTGCTCCTGACATCCTGAACACTGAAGCTTTCTTT.

Relative to its sample, this clonotype is large. This chain connects TRBV24-1 to TRBJ2-3; D gene unclear. Germline V CDR1 and CDR2: KGHDR, SFDVKD. The ends were cut back, 4 bases at V and 1 base at J, with 5 bases in the middle. The CDR3 length is 13 residues. Here the CDR3 reads CATSEGGTDTQYF. For the CDR3, the DNA is TGTGCCACCAGTGAAGGAGGCACAGATACGCAGTATTTT.

The chain has TRBV2 and TRBJ2-5, with TRBD1 matching 8 bases. The V segment lost 4 bases and the J segment 5 bases; nucleotides outside the gene matches: 9. CDR1 and CDR2 (germline): SNHLY, FYNNEI. The CDR3 extends over 15 amino acids. The CDR3 bases are TGTGCCAGCAGTGCGTTGGGACAGGAGGGGGAGACCCAGTACTTC. This translates into CASSALGQEGETQYF.

The chain uses TRBV5-1 and TRBJ1-1, with D possibly TRBD1 on 6 matching bases. V gave up 4 bases and J gave up 1 base, with 11 bases separating them. Germline CDR1 and CDR2: SGHRS and YFSETQ. The CDR3 has 14 amino acids. As DNA, the CDR3 is TGCGCCAGCAGCCTAGGACAGACGAACACTGAAGCTTTCTTT. It translates to CASSLGQTNTEAFF.

The chain joins TRBV7-2 to TRBJ2-2; 8 bases align to TRBD2. Trimming took 0 bases from V and 2 from J; bases not matched to a gene: 2. The CDR3 extends over 16 amino acids. CDR1 is SGHTA and CDR2 is FQGNSA in the germline V gene. The chain's CDR3 is CASSLASGANTGELFF. The CDR3 DNA reads as TGTGCCAGCAGCTTAGCTAGCGGGGCTAACACCGGGGAGCTGTTTTTT.

The gene calls are TRBV7-9 and TRBJ2-5; D unresolved. Germline assignment: CDR1 SEHNR and CDR2 FQNEAQ (reference sequence). This CDR3 spans 16 amino acids. V was clipped by 5 bases and J by 1 base, with 17 bases between them. CDR3 DNA sequence: TGTGCCAGCAGCCCCAACTTCCCGGCCAGCCAAGAGACCCAGTACTTC. Encoded protein: CASSPNFPASQETQYF.

V and J are TRBV21-1 and TRBJ2-7; the table's TRBD1 call for D was not verified on the DNA. TRBV21-1 counts as a pseudogene. The CDR3 totals 10 residues. The CDR3 sequence is CASDSYEQYF. CDR3 DNA sequence: TGTGCCAGCGACAGCTACGAGCAGTACTTC.

V and J are TRBV15 and TRBJ1-1; D ambiguous. CDR3 length: 14 residues. Germline assignment: CDR1 LNHNV and CDR2 YYDKDF (reference sequence). The V gene lost 8 bases and the J gene lost 0 bases, with 13 bases spanning the gap. The CDR3 loop is CATARQLLNTEAFF. The CDR3 DNA reads TGTGCCACCGCCCGGCAGCTGCTGAACACTGAAGCTTTCTTT. Drawing the rest from reference TRBV15 and TRBJ1-1, the complete variable domain is DAMVIQNPRYQVTQFGKPVTLSCSQTLNHNVMYWYQQKSSQAPKLLFHYYDKDFNNEADTPDNFQSRRPNTSFCFLDIRSPGLGDTAMYLCATARQLLNTEAFFGQGTRLTVV.

The rearrangement links TRBV19 to TRBJ2-7; D is undetermined. Germline V lookup: CDR1 LNHDA, CDR2 SQIVND (reference sequence). V gave up 3 bases and J gave up 12 bases, with 12 bases separating them. The CDR3 is made up of 11 amino acids. The CDR3 coding sequence is TGTGCCAGTAGTATTACGGGTAGGTGGTACTTC. Its translation is CASSITGRWYF.

The chain joins TRBV25-1 to TRBJ1-1; D gene ambiguous. Between the trimmed V and J ends, which lost 2 bases and 7 bases, there was a span of 11 bases. The CDR3 is made up of 13 amino acids. Germline V lookup: CDR1 MGHDK, CDR2 SYGVNS. The CDR3: CASSERWAFEAFF. CDR3 sequence (DNA): TGTGCCAGCAGTGAAAGGTGGGCCTTTGAAGCTTTCTTT.

This clonotype is large. This chain uses TRBV15 with TRBJ1-2; no clear D. The length of the CDR3 is 14 residues. Germline CDR1 and CDR2: LNHNV and YYDKDF (reference sequence). The V gene lost 1 base and the J gene lost 4 bases, with 10 bases spanning the gap. The CDR3 DNA reads as TGTGCCACCAGCAGAGGGGAGGGAAGCTATGGCTACACCTTC. Its protein is CATSRGEGSYGYTF.

The CDR3 DNA is TGTGCCAGCAGCTTACTGCGGGGCGACACCGGGGAGCTGTTTTTT. Protein sequence: CASSLLRGDTGELFF. The rearrangement uses TRBV7-8 and TRBJ2-2; TRBD2 might be the D (6 bases). With 2 bases removed from V and 3 bases from J, the gap between germline ends came to 10 bases. This CDR3 is 15 amino acids long. Germline-derived CDR1 and CDR2 are SGHVS and FQNEAQ.

The chain is built from TRBV11-2 and TRBJ1-2, with D maybe TRBD1 (5 bases). The V gene lost 5 bases and the J gene lost 4 bases, with 17 bases spanning the gap. The CDR3 consists of 15 residues. Germline V gives CDR1 SGHAT, CDR2 FQNNGV. DNA for the CDR3: TGTGCCAGCAGCACGTACCGACAGCCTGGCTATGGCTACACCTTC. It translates to CASSTYRQPGYGYTF. Looking up the rest from reference TRBV11-2 and TRBJ1-2 gives the full variable domain: EAGVAQSPRYKIIEKRQSVAFWCNPISGHATLYWYQQILGQGPKLLIQFQNNGVVDDSQLPKDRFSAERLKGVDSTLKIQPAKLEDSAVYLCASSTYRQPGYGYTFGSGTRLTVV.

The chain joins TRBV6-1 to TRBJ2-4, with D unclear. V gave up 4 bases and J gave up 4 bases, with 5 bases separating them. CDR1 and CDR2 (germline): MNHNS, SASEGT. The CDR3 extends over 12 amino acids. DNA of the CDR3: TGTGCCAGCAGTGTCCCGAAAAACATTCAGTACTTC. Translation: CASSVPKNIQYF.

J is TRBJ2-1 and V is TRBV11-2, with 11 bases identical to TRBD2. With V trimmed by 5 bases and J by 3 bases, 3 bases remained unmatched. This CDR3 is built from 15 residues. The germline CDR1 and CDR2 sequences are SGHAT and FQNNGV. The CDR3 region is CASSTGTSGYNEQFF. CDR3 in DNA: TGTGCCAGCAGCACCGGGACTAGCGGCTACAATGAGCAGTTCTTC.

The V gene is TRBV2, the J gene TRBJ1-3; D gene uncertain. Germline V gene data show CDR1 as SNHLY and CDR2 as FYNNEI. Trimming removed 8 bases at V and 2 bases at J, with 10 bases between. The CDR3 contains 13 residues. The DNA of the CDR3 is TGTGCCAGCGGGTGGGGTACTGGAAACACCATATATTTT. Its translation is CASGWGTGNTIYF.

The rearrangement uses TRBV6-5 and TRBJ1-1, with a tentative D call TRBD1 (5 bases). Germline V gene sequence: CDR1 MNHEY, CDR2 SVGAGI. CDR3 length: 13 amino acids. V was clipped by 2 bases and J by 8 bases, with 12 bases between them. CDR3 nucleotides: TGTGCCAGCAGTTACGGACGGGGCCTAGAAGCTTTCTTT. This gives the protein CASSYGRGLEAFF.

The chain uses TRBV2 and TRBJ2-5, with a tentative D call TRBD1 (6 bases). V lost 3 bases and J lost 3, with 8 bases in between. The CDR3 runs 13 residues. The germline V gene has CDR1 SNHLY and CDR2 FYNNEI. CDR3 in DNA: TGTGCCAGCAGTGAGGGGGCTAAAGAGACCCAGTACTTC. Its protein is CASSEGAKETQYF.

The rearrangement uses TRBV2 and TRBJ1-1; 8 bases fit TRBD1. From germline, CDR1 is SNHLY and CDR2 FYNNEI. The CDR3 runs 15 residues. The trim removed 7 bases at V and 4 bases at J, leaving 11 bases unmatched. The CDR3 loop is CASNGQGAISTEAFF. Written as DNA, the CDR3 is TGTGCCAGCAACGGGCAGGGGGCTATTAGCACTGAAGCTTTCTTT.